One sample yielded the 27 T cell receptor beta chains listed below, sequenced in a study of OX40 agonist ivuxolimab in advanced cancers. Produced via immunoSEQ multiplex PCR; TCRdb's table is partial and in-frame only. The table includes more than 50,000 clones, 87% detected once. Source: CD4+ or CD8+ T cells sorted from blood, taken in a trial of the OX40 agonist ivuxolimab. The source of these receptors is an adult with an advanced solid tumor such as melanoma, head and neck, liver or kidney cancer.

V usage is TRBV28 and J usage is TRBJ2-5; D possibly corresponds to TRBD2 (5 bases). The J call may be faulty, since TRBJ2-7 better matches the DNA end. Germline CDR1 and CDR2: MDHEN and SYDVKM. The CDR3 has 13 amino acids. CDR3: CATIVTTPYEQYF. CDR3 sequence (DNA): TGTGCCACCATTGTGACTACCCCCTACGAGCAGTACTTC.

In this sample, this clone turned up once. The CDR3 DNA follows: TGTGCCAGCAGCCGCACATCAGGGGGCAATCAGCCCCAGCATTTT. This translates into CASSRTSGGNQPQHF. This chain links TRBV7-6 with TRBJ1-5; D perhaps matches TRBD1 (6 bases). This CDR3 contains 15 residues. CDR1 and CDR2 from the germline V gene are SGHVS and FNYEAQ. Trimming removed 5 bases from V and 2 bases from J, with 13 bases in between.

This chain joins TRBV15 and TRBJ2-1; possible D gene TRBD2, 5 bases. This CDR3 is built from 15 residues. In germline, CDR1 is LNHNV, CDR2 YYDKDF (reference sequence). Trimming shortened V by 5 bases and J by 6 bases, and 17 bases separated the two germline ends. CDR3 residues: CATSQTGNSLNEQFF. The CDR3 coding sequence is TGTGCCACCAGCCAGACCGGGAACTCCCTCAATGAGCAGTTCTTC.

CDR3 amino acids: CASSYRGRESGTFF. CDR3 coding DNA: TGTGCCAGCAGTTACCGGGGGCGTGAGTCTGGGACTTTCTTT. V and J are TRBV6-6 and TRBJ1-1; D possibly corresponds to TRBD1 (6 bases). CDR3 size: 14 residues. Germline V lookup: CDR1 MNHNY, CDR2 SVGAGI (reference sequence). V lost 2 bases, J lost 12 bases, and 19 bases lay in between.

The gene calls are TRBV27 and TRBJ1-2; the match to TRBD1 covers 8 bases. With 3 bases clipped from V and 7 bases from J, the junction kept 7 bases outside the gene matches. CDR1 and CDR2 from the germline V gene are MNHEY and SMNVEV (reference sequence). The CDR3 loop spans 14 amino acids. The CDR3 DNA reads as TGTGCCAGCAGTTTCAGGACAGGGAATGGTGGCTACACCTTC. Protein: CASSFRTGNGGYTF.

This clone was detected only once. This chain joins TRBV6-5 and TRBJ2-1; TRBD2 agrees at 8 bases. The CDR3 totals 13 residues. With V trimmed by 6 bases and J by 7 bases, 5 bases remained unmatched. CDR1 MNHEY and CDR2 SVGAGI come from the germline V gene. The CDR3 region has the DNA TGTGCCAGCAGGGCGGGGGGCGGAAATGAGCAGTTCTTC. Its translation: CASRAGGGNEQFF.

Here the CDR3 DNA reads TGTGCCAGCAGCTTGATCTTCGGGACAGGGGAAGAAACTGGAAACACCATATATTTT. As protein: CASSLIFGTGEETGNTIYF. The gene calls are TRBV5-6 and TRBJ1-3; TRBD1 matches at 10 bases. The CDR3 runs 19 residues. The germline V gene has CDR1 SGHDT and CDR2 YYEEEE. Unmatched junction bases numbered 12, after V lost 1 base and J lost 2 bases.

V gene TRBV6-5 combines with J gene TRBJ1-5; D is uncertain. The CDR3 runs 13 residues. V was shortened by 1 base and J by 2 bases, with 3 bases between the two germline ends. The germline V gene encodes CDR1 MNHEY and CDR2 SVGAGI. CDR3 protein: CASSYWGNQPQHF. CDR3 in DNA: TGTGCCAGCAGTTACTGGGGCAATCAGCCCCAGCATTTT.

V usage is TRBV6-5 and J usage is TRBJ1-5; possible D gene TRBD1, 5 bases. Germline assignment: CDR1 MNHEY and CDR2 SVGAGI. Trimming cost V 6 bases and J 4 bases, with 13 bases left between them. The CDR3 covers 14 residues. The CDR3 region is CASSTGGGNQPQHF. Written as DNA, the CDR3 is TGTGCCAGCAGCACCGGTGGGGGAAATCAGCCCCAGCATTTT.

This chain connects TRBV14 to TRBJ2-2; tentative D call: TRBD1 (6 bases). The CDR3 extends over 12 amino acids. CDR1 and CDR2 (germline): SGHDN, FVKESK. CDR3 loop: CVTGRGTGELFF. Here the CDR3 DNA reads TGTGTCACAGGGAGAGGCACCGGGGAGCTGTTTTTT.

This chain connects TRBV19 to TRBJ1-6, with TRBD1 matching over 8 bases. V dropped 6 bases and J dropped 4; count of bases not matched to a gene: 8. In germline, CDR1 is LNHDA, CDR2 SQIVND (reference sequence). The CDR3 sequence is 16 residues long. The CDR3, as DNA: TGTGCCAGTAGGAAAACAGGGGGGGGATATAATTCACCCCTCCACTTT. Protein sequence: CASRKTGGGYNSPLHF. The variable domain in full, completed from reference TRBV19 and TRBJ1-6, reads DGGITQSPKYLFRKEGQNVTLSCEQNLNHDAMYWYRQDPGQGLRLIYYSQIVNDFQKGDIAEGYSVSREKKESFPLTVTSAQKNPTAFYLCASRKTGGGYNSPLHFGNGTRLTVT.

The V and J genes are TRBV6-6 and TRBJ1-4, with a weak D call TRBD1 (5 bases). In germline, CDR1 is MNHNY, CDR2 SVGAGI (reference sequence). Trimming stripped 4 bases from V and 5 bases from J, with 11 bases between. This CDR3 contains 14 residues. This CDR3 reads CASSFGTANEKLFF. In DNA, the CDR3 is TGTGCCAGCAGTTTCGGGACCGCGAATGAAAAACTGTTTTTT.

The chain recombines TRBV20-1 with TRBJ1-2; 7 bases fit TRBD1. With 6 bases clipped from V and 4 bases from J, the junction kept 2 bases outside the gene matches. The germline V gene has CDR1 DFQATT and CDR2 SNEGSKA (reference sequence). The CDR3 length is 11 residues. The CDR3 is CSADRAYGYTF. CDR3 nucleotide sequence: TGCAGTGCCGACAGGGCCTATGGCTACACCTTC.

The CDR3 nucleotides read TGTGCCAGCAGTGAACTAGGGGCGGGGGCTTCTCAGCCCCAGCATTTT. Amino acids: CASSELGAGASQPQHF. The V and J genes are TRBV6-1 and TRBJ1-5; tentatively, D is TRBD1 (6 bases). V shed 2 bases and J shed 6 bases, with 17 bases lying between them. The CDR3 loop spans 16 amino acids. Germline V gene sequence: CDR1 MNHNS, CDR2 SASEGT.

This chain uses TRBV27 with TRBJ2-4; 9 bases agree with TRBD1. Germline values: CDR1 MNHEY, CDR2 SMNVEV (reference sequence). V lost 6 bases and J lost 8; bases outside the gene matches: 8. The CDR3 loop spans 14 amino acids. CDR3 bases: TGTGCCAGCAGCCCCGGGGACAGGGAGGACATTCAGTACTTC. This codes for CASSPGDREDIQYF.

The genes are TRBV7-2 and TRBJ1-5; possibly TRBD1 for D (6 bases). This CDR3 is 14 amino acids long. Trimming took off 6 bases at V and 2 bases at J, with 11 bases between the two ends. CDR1 is SGHTA, CDR2 FQGNSA, per germline. CDR3 residues: CASRSTGGNQPQHF. Here the CDR3 DNA reads TGTGCCAGCAGGTCGACAGGTGGCAATCAGCCCCAGCATTTT.

This chain uses TRBV29-1 with TRBJ1-2; 8 positions match TRBD1. The V segment lost 4 bases and the J segment 7 bases; nucleotides outside the gene matches: 5. Germline V gene lookup returns CDR1 SQVTM and CDR2 ANQGSEA. The CDR3 spans 12 residues. For the CDR3, the DNA is TGCAGCGTTGTGGACAGGGTGGTTGGCTACACCTTC. It encodes CSVVDRVVGYTF.

Only one count was recorded for this clone. The rearrangement uses TRBV30 and TRBJ1-5, with 7 nucleotides matching TRBD1. The CDR3 length is 16 residues. Germline values: CDR1 GTSNPN, CDR2 SVGIG (reference sequence). V shed 2 bases, J shed 7 bases, and the junction held 14 bases outside the gene matches. CDR3: CAWSPTPNRGSQPQHF. The CDR3 nucleotides read TGTGCCTGGAGTCCCACTCCTAACAGGGGTTCACAGCCCCAGCATTTT.

CDR3 in amino acids: CASSLLTGGYEQYF. DNA of the CDR3: TGTGCCAGCAGCTTGCTCACAGGGGGGTACGAGCAGTACTTC. The V call is TRBV5-4, the J call TRBJ2-7; TRBD1 matches 8 bases. This CDR3 is built from 14 residues. From germline, CDR1 is SGHNT and CDR2 YYREEE (reference sequence). V gave up 1 base and J gave up 4 bases; unmatched junction bases: 4.

This clone was counted once. The chain recombines TRBV7-6 with TRBJ2-2, with 8 bases fitting TRBD2. The length of the CDR3 is 18 residues. Germline CDR1 is SGHVS and CDR2 is FNYEAQ. Losses at the gene ends were 5 bases for V and 2 bases for J; bases not matched to a gene: 13. The CDR3 loop reads CASSRWGAAGVNTGELFF. In DNA form, the CDR3 reads TGTGCCAGCAGCCGTTGGGGGGCAGCGGGGGTTAACACCGGGGAGCTGTTTTTT. Full variable domain (rest looked up from reference TRBV7-6 and TRBJ2-2): GAGVSQSPRYKVTKRGQDVALRCDPISGHVSLYWYRQALGQGPEFLTYFNYEAQQDKSGLPNDRFSAERPEGSISTLTIQRTEQRDSAMYRCASSRWGAAGVNTGELFFGEGSRLTVL.

The CDR3 sequence is CASSLAVLDAGELFF. CDR3 nucleotides: TGTGCCAGCAGCTTAGCGGTTCTGGACGCCGGGGAGCTGTTTTTT. The V gene is TRBV7-2, the J gene TRBJ2-2, with unresolved D. CDR3 length: 15 amino acids. Germline V gives CDR1 SGHTA, CDR2 FQGNSA. V was cut by 0 bases and J by 6 bases, with 11 bases left in between.

This clone was seen a single time. The CDR3 nucleotides are TGTGCCAGCAGAGACGGACTAGCGGGTTACAATGAGCAGTTCTTC. Residues: CASRDGLAGYNEQFF. This chain joins TRBV9 and TRBJ2-1, with 11 bases lining up with TRBD2. Germline CDR1 is SGDLS and CDR2 is YYNGEE. CDR3 length: 15 residues. Trimming removed 5 bases from V and 4 bases from J; junction bases left unmatched: 5. The variable domain in full, completed from reference TRBV9 and TRBJ2-1, reads DSGVTQTPKHLITATGQRVTLRCSPRSGDLSVYWYQQSLDQGLQFLIQYYNGEERAKGNILERFSAQQFPDLHSELNLSSLELGDSALYFCASRDGLAGYNEQFFGPGTRLTVL.

This rearrangement joins TRBV4-3 to TRBJ2-1; possible D gene TRBD2, 5 bases. The CDR3 contains 16 residues. Trimming cost V 4 bases and J 0 bases, with 13 bases left between them. The germline CDR1 and CDR2 sequences are LGHNA and YSLEER. The CDR3 nucleotides read TGCGCCAGCAGCCCGGCTACCCGGGGCTCCTACAATGAGCAGTTCTTC. Amino acid sequence: CASSPATRGSYNEQFF.

This chain uses TRBV14 with TRBJ2-3; 12 bases map to TRBD2. The junction had 13 bases not matched to a gene; V was cut back by 4 bases and J by 8 bases. CDR1 is SGHDN, CDR2 FVKESK, per germline. The CDR3 covers 17 residues. This CDR3 is CASSLSTSGRTLGTQYF. The CDR3 nucleotides are TGTGCCAGCAGCCTGTCGACTAGCGGGAGAACGTTGGGTACGCAGTATTTT.

The chain employs TRBV7-2 and TRBJ1-6; D is possibly TRBD1 (6 bases). Germline values: CDR1 SGHTA, CDR2 FQGNSA. The CDR3 covers 14 residues. V was clipped by 2 bases and J by 6 bases, with 8 bases between them. For the CDR3, the DNA is TGTGCCAGCAGCTTACAGGGGAGTAATTCACCCCTCCACTTT. Amino acid sequence: CASSLQGSNSPLHF.

This chain's CDR3 is CASRRDRDDNTEAFF. CDR3 nucleotide sequence: TGTGCCAGCAGGAGGGACAGGGATGATAACACTGAAGCTTTCTTT. V gene TRBV6-6 combines with J gene TRBJ1-1, with 9 bases aligning to TRBD1. Germline V CDR1 and CDR2: MNHNY, SVGAGI (reference sequence). V was clipped by 6 bases and J by 2 bases; unmatched bases: 7. This CDR3 is 15 amino acids long.

This clone appeared a few times. The chain has TRBV4-1 and TRBJ1-4; no clear D. With 4 bases removed from V and 7 bases from J, the gap between germline ends came to 13 bases. The CDR3 sequence is 14 residues long. Germline CDR1 MGHRA, CDR2 YSYEKL. DNA of the CDR3: TGCGCCAGCAGCCCTTTAAATTCTGGTGAAAAACTGTTTTTT. Protein sequence: CASSPLNSGEKLFF.